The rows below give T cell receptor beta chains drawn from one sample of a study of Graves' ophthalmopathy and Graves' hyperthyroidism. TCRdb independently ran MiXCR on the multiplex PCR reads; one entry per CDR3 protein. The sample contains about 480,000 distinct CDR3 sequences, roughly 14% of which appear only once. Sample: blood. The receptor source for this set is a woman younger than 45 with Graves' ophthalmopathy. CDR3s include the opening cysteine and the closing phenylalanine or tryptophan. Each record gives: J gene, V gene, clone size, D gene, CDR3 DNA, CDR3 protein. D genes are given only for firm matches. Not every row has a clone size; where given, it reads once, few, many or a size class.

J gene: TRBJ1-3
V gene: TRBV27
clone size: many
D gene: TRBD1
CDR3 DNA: TGTGCCACGAAACAGGGGGCTTATGGAAACACCATATATTTT
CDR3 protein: CATKQGAYGNTIYF

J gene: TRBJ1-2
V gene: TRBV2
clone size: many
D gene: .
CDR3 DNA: TGTGCCAGCAGTGAATTTCTACAGCCGACCTATGGCTACACCTTC
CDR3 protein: CASSEFLQPTYGYTF

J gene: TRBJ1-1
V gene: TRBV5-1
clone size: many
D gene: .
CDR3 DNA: TGCGCCAGCAGCTTGGGAGAGGGAATAATAGCTTTCTTT
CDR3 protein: CASSLGEGIIAFF

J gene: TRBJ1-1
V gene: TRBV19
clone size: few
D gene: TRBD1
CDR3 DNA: TGTGCCAGTAGTATGACAGGGGCGAACACTGAAGCTTTCTTT
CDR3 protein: CASSMTGANTEAFF

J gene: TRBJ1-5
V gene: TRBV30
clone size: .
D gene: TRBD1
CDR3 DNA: TGTGCCTGGAGGTACCGGGACAGGGTGGATCAGCCCCAGCATTTT
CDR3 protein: CAWRYRDRVDQPQHF

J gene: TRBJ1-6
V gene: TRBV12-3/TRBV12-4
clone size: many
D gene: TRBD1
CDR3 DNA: TGTGCCAGCAGCCTTCGGGTAGGGGGCGATAATCCACCCCTCCACTTT
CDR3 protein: CASSLRVGGDNPPLHF

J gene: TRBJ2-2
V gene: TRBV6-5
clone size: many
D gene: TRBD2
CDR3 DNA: TGTGCCAGCAGTTACTTCCCTAGCGGGCCTAACACCGGGGAGCTGTTTTTT
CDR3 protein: CASSYFPSGPNTGELFF

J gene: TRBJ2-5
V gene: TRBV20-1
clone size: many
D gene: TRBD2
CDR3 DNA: TGCAGTGCTAGGGCGGGAGAGGGAGAGACCCAGTACTTC
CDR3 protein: CSARAGEGETQYF

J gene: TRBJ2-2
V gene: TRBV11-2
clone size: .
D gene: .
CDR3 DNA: TGTGCCAGCAGCCCCCGACTAGGCGGGGAGCTGTTTTTT
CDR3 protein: CASSPRLGGELFF

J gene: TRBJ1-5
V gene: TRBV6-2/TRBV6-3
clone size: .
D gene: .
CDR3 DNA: TGTGCCAGCAGTTATTGGGTTCGAGGCGGAAGCAATCAGCCCCAGCATTTT
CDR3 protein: CASSYWVRGGSNQPQHF

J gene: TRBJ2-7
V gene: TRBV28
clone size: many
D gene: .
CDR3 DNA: TGTGCCAGCAGTTTACAGGGTTTGCAGTACTTC
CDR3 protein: CASSLQGLQYF

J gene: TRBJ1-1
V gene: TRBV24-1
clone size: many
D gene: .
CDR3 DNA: TGTGCCACCAGTGAGTCGACAGGTATGAACACTGAAGCTTTCTTT
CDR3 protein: CATSESTGMNTEAFF

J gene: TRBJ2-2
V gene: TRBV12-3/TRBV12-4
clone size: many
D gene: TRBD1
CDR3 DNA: TGTGCCAGCAGTTTTTACCCACTCGACAGGGGGCCTCCGAACACCGGAGAGCTGTTTTTT
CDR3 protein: CASSFYPLDRGPPNTGELFF

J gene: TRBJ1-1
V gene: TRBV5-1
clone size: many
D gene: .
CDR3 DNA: TGCGCCAGCAGCTTCGTGGGGAAGAACACTGAAGCTTTCTTT
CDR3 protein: CASSFVGKNTEAFF

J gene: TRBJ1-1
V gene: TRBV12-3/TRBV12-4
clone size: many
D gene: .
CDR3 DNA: TGTGCCAGTAGACGGGACCCTCGGACGAACACTGAAGCTTTCTTT
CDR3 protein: CASRRDPRTNTEAFF

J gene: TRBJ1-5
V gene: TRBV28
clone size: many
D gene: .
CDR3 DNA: TGTGCCAGCAGTTTTGGGGGGGCGAAGTATCAGCCCCAGCATTTT
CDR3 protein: CASSFGGAKYQPQHF

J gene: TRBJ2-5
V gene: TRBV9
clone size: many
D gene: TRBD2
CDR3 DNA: TGTGCCAGCAGCGTGGGACTAGCGGGGGTTGAGACCCAGTACTTC
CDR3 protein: CASSVGLAGVETQYF

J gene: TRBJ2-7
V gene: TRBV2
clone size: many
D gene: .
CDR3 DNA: TGTGCCAGCGAGACCGCTCTAATTTCCTACGAGCAGTACTTC
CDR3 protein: CASETALISYEQYF

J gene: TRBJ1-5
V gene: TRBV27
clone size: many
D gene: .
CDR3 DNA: TGTGCCAGCCGGCCGACGGGACAATCTTATAGCAATCAGCCCCAGCATTTT
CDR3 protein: CASRPTGQSYSNQPQHF

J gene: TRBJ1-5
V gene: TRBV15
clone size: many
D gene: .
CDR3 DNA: TGTGCCACCAGCAGAGACGTTAGCAATCAGCCCCAGCATTTT
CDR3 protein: CATSRDVSNQPQHF

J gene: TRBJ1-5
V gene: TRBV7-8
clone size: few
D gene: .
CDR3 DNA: TGTGCCAGCAGCTTAGGGACGGGGGCGGGCAATCAGCCCCAGCATTTT
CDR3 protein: CASSLGTGAGNQPQHF

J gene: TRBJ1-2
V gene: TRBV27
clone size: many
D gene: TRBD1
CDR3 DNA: TGTGCCAGCAGTTCAGGACAGGGGATGGGCTATGGCTACACCTTC
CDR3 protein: CASSSGQGMGYGYTF

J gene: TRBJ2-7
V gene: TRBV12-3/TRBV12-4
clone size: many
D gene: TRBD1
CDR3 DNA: TGTGCCAGCAGTTCCCCGGACAGGGGGCTTGGGGAGCAGTACTTC
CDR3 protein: CASSSPDRGLGEQYF

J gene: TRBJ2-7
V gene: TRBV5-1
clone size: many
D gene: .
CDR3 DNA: TGCGCCAGCAGCCCGCAGGGTAAGGAGCAGTACTTC
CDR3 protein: CASSPQGKEQYF

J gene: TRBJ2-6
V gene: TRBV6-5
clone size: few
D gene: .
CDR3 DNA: TGTGCCAGCAGTTACTCGGTTTCCGGGGCCAACGTCCTGACTTTC
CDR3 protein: CASSYSVSGANVLTF

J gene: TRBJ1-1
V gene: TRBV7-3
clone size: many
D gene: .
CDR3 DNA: TGTGCCACCGCAACAGGGAAAGGGGTGTATGCTTTCTTT
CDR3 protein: CATATGKGVYAFF

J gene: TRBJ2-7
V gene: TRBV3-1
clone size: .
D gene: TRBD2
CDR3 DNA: TGTGCCAGCAGCCATACTCCGGGGACTAGCGAGTCCTACGAGCAGTACTTC
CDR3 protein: CASSHTPGTSESYEQYF

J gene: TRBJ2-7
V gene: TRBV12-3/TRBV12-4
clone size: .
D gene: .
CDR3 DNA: TGTGCCAGCACTCGGGACGTGAGCTCCTACGAGCAGTACTTC
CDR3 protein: CASTRDVSSYEQYF

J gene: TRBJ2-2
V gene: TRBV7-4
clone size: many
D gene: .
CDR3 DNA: TGTGCCAGCAGGCTAGCAGCCGGGGAGCTGTTTTTT
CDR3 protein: CASRLAAGELFF

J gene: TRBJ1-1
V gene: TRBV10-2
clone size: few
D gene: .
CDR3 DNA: TGCGCCAGCAGTGAGTCGGTATATCAGAACACTGAAGCTTTCTTT
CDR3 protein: CASSESVYQNTEAFF

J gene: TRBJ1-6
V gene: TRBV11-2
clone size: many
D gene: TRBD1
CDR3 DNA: TGTGCCAGCAGCTACTGGGACAGTTCACCCCTCCACTTT
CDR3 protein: CASSYWDSSPLHF

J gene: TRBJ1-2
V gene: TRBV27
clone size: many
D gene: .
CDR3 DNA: TGTGCCAGCAGTCATAAGACAGGTGCCGGATTTGGCTACACCTTC
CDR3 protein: CASSHKTGAGFGYTF

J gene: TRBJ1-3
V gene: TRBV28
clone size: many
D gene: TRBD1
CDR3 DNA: TGTGCCAGCAGCCGCCGGACAGGGGTCTCTGGAAACACCATATATTTT
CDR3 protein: CASSRRTGVSGNTIYF

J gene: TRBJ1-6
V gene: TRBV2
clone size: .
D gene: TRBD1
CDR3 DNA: TGTGCCAGCAGTGGAGGGACAGGGACTTCACCCCTCCACTTT
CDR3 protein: CASSGGTGTSPLHF

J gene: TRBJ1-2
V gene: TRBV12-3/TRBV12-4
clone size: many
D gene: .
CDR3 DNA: TGTGCCAGCAGCCTCAGACAGAACTATGGCTACACCTTC
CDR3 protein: CASSLRQNYGYTF

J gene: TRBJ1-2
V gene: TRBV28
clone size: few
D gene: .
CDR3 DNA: TGTGCCAGCAGTTTCACCCCCCGGAGGGGAGGCTATGGCTACACCTTC
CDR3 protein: CASSFTPRRGGYGYTF

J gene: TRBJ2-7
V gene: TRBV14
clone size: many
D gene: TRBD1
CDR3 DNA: TGTGCCAGCAGCAAAACAGGGGGCTTTGCCCCTAGCGAGCAGTACTTC
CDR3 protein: CASSKTGGFAPSEQYF

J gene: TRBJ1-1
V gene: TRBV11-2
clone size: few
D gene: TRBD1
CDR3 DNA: TGTGCCAGCAGTCCCCTCGGGACAGGGGGGAACACTGAAGCTTTCTTT
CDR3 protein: CASSPLGTGGNTEAFF

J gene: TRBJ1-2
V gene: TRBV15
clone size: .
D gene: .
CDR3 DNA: TGTGCCACCAGCGGGAGGAAGGGACCGCTCTATGGCTACACCTTC
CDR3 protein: CATSGRKGPLYGYTF

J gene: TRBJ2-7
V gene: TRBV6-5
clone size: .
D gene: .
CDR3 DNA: TGTGCCAGCAGTTACTCGTACAGCAACTACGAGCAGTACTTC
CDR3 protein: CASSYSYSNYEQYF

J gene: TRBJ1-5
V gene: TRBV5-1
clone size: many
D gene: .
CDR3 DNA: TGCGCCAGCAGCTTGACAGGGTCGGGCAATCAGCCCCAGCATTTT
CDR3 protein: CASSLTGSGNQPQHF

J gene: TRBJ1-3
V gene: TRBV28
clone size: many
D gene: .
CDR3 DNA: TGTGCCAGCAGTGCTACCGCGTTGAGGGGAAACACCATATATTTT
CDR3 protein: CASSATALRGNTIYF

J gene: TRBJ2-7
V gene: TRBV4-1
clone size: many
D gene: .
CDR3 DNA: TGCGCCAGCAGCCAAGAGTTGGGCAGGGGAACCTACGAGCAGTACTTC
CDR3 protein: CASSQELGRGTYEQYF

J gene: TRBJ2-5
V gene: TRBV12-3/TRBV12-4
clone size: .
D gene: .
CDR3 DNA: TGTGCCAGCAGTTCGGACCGAACGGTGACCCAGTACTTC
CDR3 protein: CASSSDRTVTQYF

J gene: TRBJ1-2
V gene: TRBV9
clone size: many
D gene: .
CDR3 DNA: TGTGCCAGCAGCGTAGGTGGAGGGGACCATGGCTACACCTTC
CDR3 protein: CASSVGGGDHGYTF

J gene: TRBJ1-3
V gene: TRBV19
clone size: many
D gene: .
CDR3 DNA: TGTGCCAGTAGTATAGATCGGAGGTTGCCTGGAAACACCATATATTTT
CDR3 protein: CASSIDRRLPGNTIYF

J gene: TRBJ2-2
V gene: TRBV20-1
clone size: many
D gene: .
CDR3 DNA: TGCAGTGCTAGATTTGCACAGGGAAGGCAGTTCGGGGAGCTGTTTTTT
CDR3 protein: CSARFAQGRQFGELFF

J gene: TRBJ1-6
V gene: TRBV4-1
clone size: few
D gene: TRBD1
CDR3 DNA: TGCGCCAGCAGCCAAGGACCGGGACAGGGTACTTCACCCCTCCACTTT
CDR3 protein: CASSQGPGQGTSPLHF

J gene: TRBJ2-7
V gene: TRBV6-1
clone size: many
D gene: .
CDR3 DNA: TGTGCCAGCACCCAAGCGTACGAGCAGTACTTC
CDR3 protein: CASTQAYEQYF

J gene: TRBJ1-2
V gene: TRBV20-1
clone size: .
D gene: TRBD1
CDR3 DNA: TGCAGTGCTGGGGACAGGGTAAACTATGGCTACACCTTC
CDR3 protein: CSAGDRVNYGYTF

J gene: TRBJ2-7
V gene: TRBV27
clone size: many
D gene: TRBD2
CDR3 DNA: TGTGCCAGCAGTTTATGGGGCGGGAGAACTTACGAGCAGTACTTC
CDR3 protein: CASSLWGGRTYEQYF

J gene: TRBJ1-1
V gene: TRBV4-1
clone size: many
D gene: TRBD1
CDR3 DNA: TGCGCCAGCAGCCAACCAAACCGGGACAGGGCGGCCGAAGCTTTCTTT
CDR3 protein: CASSQPNRDRAAEAFF

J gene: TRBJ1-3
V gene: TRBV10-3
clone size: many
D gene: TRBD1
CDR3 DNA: TGTGCCATCAGTCGGGTCGGACAGGGATCTGGAAACACCATATATTTT
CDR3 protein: CAISRVGQGSGNTIYF

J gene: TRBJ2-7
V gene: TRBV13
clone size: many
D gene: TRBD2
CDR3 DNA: TGTGCCAGCAGATCCCGCGGGGGGCCCCAGGAGCAGTACTTC
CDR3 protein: CASRSRGGPQEQYF

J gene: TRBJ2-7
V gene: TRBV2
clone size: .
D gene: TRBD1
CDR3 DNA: TGTGCCAGCAGTGCCCAAACAGGGGGGTTCTACGAGCAGTACTTC
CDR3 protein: CASSAQTGGFYEQYF